The 30 T cell receptor beta chains below come from one sample, sequenced in a study of technical replicates of blood from a handful of donors. Data came from immunoSEQ multiplex PCR; TCRdb stores just in-frame clones and leaves some out. The table lists tens of thousands of clones, 90% to 95% of them singletons. Sequenced material: T cells isolated from PBMCs. These receptors were collected from a human donor in good health.

The gene calls are TRBV5-1 and TRBJ1-2, with D tentatively TRBD1 (5 bases). This CDR3 has 16 amino acids. Per the germline V gene, CDR1 is SGHRS and CDR2 is YFSETQ. V was pared by 0 bases and J by 6 bases, with 18 bases between. The CDR3 DNA reads TGCGCCAGCAGCTTGGAGGTTGGCGTCAGGGTGGATGGCTACACCTTC. It yields the protein CASSLEVGVRVDGYTF.

Regarding this clone: An end of the junction differs from the germline gene, which may be a read error. The chain links TRBV29-1 to TRBJ1-2; 8 bases agree with TRBD1. Germline lookup yields CDR1 SQVTM and CDR2 ANQGSEA. The CDR3 loop spans 15 amino acids. In DNA form, the CDR3 reads TGCAGCGTGGAAGGGACAGGCGTACGGGCAGAGGGCTACACCTTC. It encodes CSVEGTGVRAEGYTF.

The rearrangement joins TRBV10-1 to TRBJ1-1, with D possibly matching TRBD1 (6 bases). The CDR3 sequence is 13 residues long. CDR1 is WNHNN, CDR2 SYGVQD, per germline (reference sequence). V was pared by 8 bases and J by 4 bases, with 14 bases between. CDR3 nucleotides: TGCGCCAGCGGGGGGGCCAACCCCACTGAAGCTTTCTTT. Translated: CASGGANPTEAFF.

V gene TRBV6-6 combines with J gene TRBJ2-7; the match to TRBD1 covers 8 bases. CDR1 is MNHNY, CDR2 SVGAGI, per germline (reference sequence). The ends lost 4 bases at V and 5 bases at J; junction bases unmatched: 7. CDR3 length equals 14 residues. The CDR3, as DNA: TGTGCCAGCAGTTCCCAGGGGGCCAGTGACGAGCAGTACTTC. Residues: CASSSQGASDEQYF.

The V and J genes are TRBV19 and TRBJ2-1, with D maybe TRBD1 (5 bases). Trimming removed 7 bases at V and 7 bases at J, with 20 bases between. Looked up from germline, CDR1 is LNHDA and CDR2 is SQIVND (reference sequence). The CDR3 has 15 amino acids. The CDR3 region has the DNA TGTGCCAGTACCCATCTCGCCCAGGGAAATAATGAGCAGTTCTTC. Translating gives CASTHLAQGNNEQFF.

The V call is TRBV7-6, the J call TRBJ1-2; TRBD1 aligns across 7 bases. The CDR3 is made up of 15 amino acids. CDR1 is SGHVS, CDR2 FNYEAQ, per germline. The trim removed 2 bases at V and 2 bases at J, leaving 5 bases unmatched. The CDR3 DNA is TGTGCCAGCAGCTTAAGACAGGGCGGGAACTATGGCTACACCTTC. Its protein product is CASSLRQGGNYGYTF. The full variable domain, completed using reference TRBV7-6 and TRBJ1-2, is GAGVSQSPRYKVTKRGQDVALRCDPISGHVSLYWYRQALGQGPEFLTYFNYEAQQDKSGLPNDRFSAERPEGSISTLTIQRTEQRDSAMYRCASSLRQGGNYGYTFGSGTRLTVV.

The rearrangement uses TRBV7-9 and TRBJ2-5; possible D gene TRBD2, 6 bases. V was shortened by 5 bases and J by 2 bases, with 15 bases between the two germline ends. The germline gives CDR1 SEHNR, CDR2 FQNEAQ (reference sequence). The CDR3 sequence is 15 residues long. CDR3: CASSLAGQVQETQYF. CDR3 bases: TGTGCCAGCAGCCTTGCGGGGCAGGTACAAGAGACCCAGTACTTC. Combining the CDR3 with reference TRBV7-9 and TRBJ2-5 gives the whole variable domain DTGVSQNPRHKITKRGQNVTFRCDPISEHNRLYWYRQTLGQGPEFLTYFQNEAQLEKSRLLSDRFSAERPKGSFSTLEIQRTEQGDSAMYLCASSLAGQVQETQYFGPGTRLLVL.

This sequence joins TRBV27 and TRBJ2-1; D is possibly TRBD1 (5 bases). V shed 3 bases and J shed 5 bases, with 14 bases lying between them. This CDR3 has 15 amino acids. CDR1 MNHEY and CDR2 SMNVEV come from the germline V gene (reference sequence). The CDR3 DNA follows: TGTGCCAGCAGTTTTTGGCCCCCAGGGCACAATGAGCAGTTCTTC. Its protein product is CASSFWPPGHNEQFF.

This clone was observed once. This chain joins TRBV9 and TRBJ2-3, with 9 bases identical to TRBD2. Germline V gives CDR1 SGDLS, CDR2 YYNGEE. The CDR3 covers 15 residues. V lost 2 bases to trimming and J lost 3 bases; unmatched junction nucleotides: 4. DNA for the CDR3: TGTGCCAGCAGCGTTGCGGGAGGGCGGACAGATACGCAGTATTTT. It translates to CASSVAGGRTDTQYF.

This sequence joins TRBV13 and TRBJ1-2; maybe TRBD1 (6 bases). Looked up from germline, CDR1 is PRHDT and CDR2 is FYEKMQ (reference sequence). This CDR3 has 14 amino acids. The germline V and J ends were trimmed by 5 bases and 0 bases, with 10 bases remaining between them. The CDR3, as DNA: TGTGCCAGCAGCCCAAGGACAGCTAACTATGGCTACACCTTC. It yields the protein CASSPRTANYGYTF.

CDR3 sequence reads: CASSLGGTETQYF. For the CDR3, the DNA is TGTGCCAGCAGTTTGGGGGGAACAGAGACCCAGTACTTC. The gene calls are TRBV27 and TRBJ2-5; D may be TRBD2 (6 bases). Germline-derived CDR1 and CDR2 are MNHEY and SMNVEV (reference sequence). The CDR3 contains 13 residues. The V gene lost 3 bases and the J gene lost 4 bases, with 9 bases spanning the gap.

J is TRBJ2-2 and V is TRBV6-4, with 7 bases matching TRBD2. This CDR3 contains 17 residues. Germline CDR1 reads MRHNA; CDR2 reads SNTAGT. J gave up 0 bases and V 6 bases, and 10 bases lay outside the gene matches. This CDR3 reads CASSPTLAGANTGELFF. As DNA, the CDR3 is TGTGCCAGCAGCCCGACTCTCGCGGGAGCGAACACCGGGGAGCTGTTTTTT.

The J gene is TRBJ2-1, the V gene TRBV6-5, with D tentatively TRBD2 (7 bases). Germline CDR1 MNHEY, CDR2 SVGAGI. The CDR3 length is 14 residues. V lost 8 bases and J lost 5, with 16 bases in between. The CDR3 region is CASHLGGLHNEQFF. The CDR3 DNA sequence: TGTGCCAGCCATTTGGGGGGGCTGCACAATGAGCAGTTCTTC.

In nucleotides, the CDR3 is TGCAGCGTTGACCTATACAATGAGCAGTTCTTC. Translated: CSVDLYNEQFF. This chain connects TRBV29-1 to TRBJ2-1; D is undetermined. The germline V gene encodes CDR1 SQVTM and CDR2 ANQGSEA. V lost 3 bases and J 4 bases, leaving 4 bases between the germline ends. CDR3 length: 11 amino acids.

The V gene is TRBV25-1, the J gene TRBJ2-7; perhaps TRBD1 as D (5 bases). Germline values: CDR1 MGHDK, CDR2 SYGVNS. The V and J ends lost 2 bases and 3 bases respectively, with 14 bases between them. The CDR3 length is 15 residues. As DNA, the CDR3 is TGTGCCAGCAGTGAAGGCCAGGGAAAGGTCTACGAGCAGTACTTC. Translation gives CASSEGQGKVYEQYF.

The chain carries TRBV6-6 and TRBJ2-2; D is unresolved. The CDR3 loop spans 15 amino acids. Germline lookup yields CDR1 MNHNY and CDR2 SVGAGI (reference sequence). The V end lost 7 bases, the J end lost 5 bases, and 17 bases lay between the germline ends. CDR3 protein: CASTTAGTRTGELFF. In DNA, the CDR3 is TGTGCCAGCACTACAGCAGGCACGAGAACCGGGGAGCTGTTTTTT.

This chain links TRBV9 with TRBJ2-5; 8 bases fit TRBD2. Trimming cost V 0 bases and J 1 base; bases outside gene matches: 8. Looked up from germline, CDR1 is SGDLS and CDR2 is YYNGEE. The CDR3 length is 17 residues. CDR3 protein: CASSVGASGGAQETQYF. CDR3 in DNA: TGTGCCAGCAGCGTAGGGGCCAGCGGGGGAGCCCAAGAGACCCAGTACTTC.

By share of the sample, this clone is medium-sized. V gene TRBV19 combines with J gene TRBJ2-7; the match to TRBD2 covers 7 bases. V dropped 4 bases and J dropped 2; count of bases not matched to a gene: 8. The CDR3 spans 15 residues. The V gene's germline CDR1 is LNHDA and CDR2 SQIVND (reference sequence). The CDR3 reads CASSTAAGRTYEQYF. The CDR3, as DNA: TGTGCCAGTAGTACCGCAGCGGGACGAACCTACGAGCAGTACTTC. Variable domain in full (rest from reference TRBV19 and TRBJ2-7): DGGITQSPKYLFRKEGQNVTLSCEQNLNHDAMYWYRQDPGQGLRLIYYSQIVNDFQKGDIAEGYSVSREKKESFPLTVTSAQKNPTAFYLCASSTAAGRTYEQYFGPGTRLTVT.

This clone was picked up one time. The chain uses TRBV25-1 and TRBJ1-1; D is undetermined. V gave up 10 bases and J gave up 4 bases, with 10 bases separating them. Per the germline V gene, CDR1 is MGHDK and CDR2 is SYGVNS. CDR3 length: 11 residues. CDR3 sequence (DNA): TGTGCCACCGGGTCGACCACTGAAGCTTTCTTT. This sequence encodes CATGSTTEAFF.

The chain recombines TRBV7-9 with TRBJ2-7; TRBD2 is a possible D gene (6 bases). Germline V gene data show CDR1 as SEHNR and CDR2 as FQNEAQ (reference sequence). CDR3 length: 12 amino acids. Between the trimmed V and J ends, which lost 2 bases and 6 bases, there was a span of 8 bases. Here the CDR3 DNA reads TGTGCCAGCAGCTTATTGGGGGGCGAGCAGTACTTC. This translates into CASSLLGGEQYF.

The chain carries TRBV5-1 and TRBJ2-7, with 10 bases fitting TRBD2. V shed 4 bases and J 3 bases; nucleotides not matched to a gene: 16. The CDR3 is 18 residues long. Looked up from germline, CDR1 is SGHRS and CDR2 is YFSETQ. Here the CDR3 DNA reads TGCGCCAGCAGCGGACAAAGCGGGGGGGCGACTTTCGGCTACGAGCAGTACTTC. Its translation is CASSGQSGGATFGYEQYF. Using reference TRBV5-1 and TRBJ2-7 for the parts outside the CDR3, the full variable domain is KAGVTQTPRYLIKTRGQQVTLSCSPISGHRSVSWYQQTPGQGLQFLFEYFSETQRNKGNFPGRFSGRQFSNSRSEMNVSTLELGDSALYLCASSGQSGGATFGYEQYFGPGTRLTVT.

This clone was picked up a small number of times. The genes are TRBV30 and TRBJ1-1; TRBD1 matches at 8 bases. This CDR3 is 17 amino acids long. CDR1 and CDR2 from the germline V gene are GTSNPN and SVGIG (reference sequence). V shed 0 bases and J 3 bases; nucleotides not matched to a gene: 12. CDR3 bases: TGTGCCTGGAGTGTATTGTTCGGTCAGGGGGCGGACACTGAAGCTTTCTTT. Its protein product is CAWSVLFGQGADTEAFF.

The rearrangement uses TRBV25-1 and TRBJ2-1, with 16 bases fitting TRBD2. The CDR3 length is 18 residues. V shed 4 bases, J shed 6 bases, and the junction held 9 bases outside the gene matches. Germline V gives CDR1 MGHDK, CDR2 SYGVNS. In DNA form, the CDR3 reads TGTGCCAGCAGTGGGGGACTAGCGGGAGGGCCCCCCGCCAATGAGCAGTTCTTC. Protein: CASSGGLAGGPPANEQFF.

This rearrangement joins TRBV7-8 to TRBJ1-5; the match to TRBD1 covers 9 bases. Germline values: CDR1 SGHVS, CDR2 FQNEAQ. Trimming cost V 5 bases and J 7 bases; bases outside gene matches: 9. The CDR3 contains 15 residues. The CDR3 here is CASSPNRGLQQPQHF. CDR3 DNA sequence: TGTGCCAGCAGCCCAAACAGGGGGCTCCAACAGCCCCAGCATTTT.

This chain uses TRBV7-9 with TRBJ2-1; D is uncertain. V was cut by 6 bases and J by 7 bases, with 10 bases left in between. Germline-derived CDR1 and CDR2 are SEHNR and FQNEAQ (reference sequence). The CDR3 spans 12 residues. The CDR3 loop is CASRVLRNEQFF. The CDR3 nucleotides read TGTGCCAGCAGGGTTCTGAGAAATGAGCAGTTCTTC.

The V call is TRBV14, the J call TRBJ2-7, with D possibly matching TRBD2 (7 bases). V was shortened by 4 bases and J by 0 bases, with 25 bases between the two germline ends. Germline V lookup: CDR1 SGHDN, CDR2 FVKESK. The CDR3 contains 19 residues. CDR3 sequence: CASSLGGAGVMTDSYEQYF. The CDR3 nucleotides are TGTGCCAGCAGCCTGGGAGGGGCAGGGGTAATGACGGACTCCTACGAGCAGTACTTC.

A single count supports this clone. This chain connects TRBV20-1 to TRBJ2-1; TRBD1 aligns across 7 bases. The V gene's germline CDR1 is DFQATT and CDR2 SNEGSKA (reference sequence). There are 11 residues in the CDR3. Germline trimming cut 5 bases from V and 7 bases from J; bases unmatched to any gene: 2. In nucleotides, the CDR3 is TGCAGTGCTCCCAGGGGGAATGAGCAGTTCTTC. It yields the protein CSAPRGNEQFF.

The chain employs TRBV2 and TRBJ2-7; no firm D call. The V and J ends lost 6 bases and 6 bases respectively, with 9 bases between them. From germline, CDR1 is SNHLY and CDR2 FYNNEI. This CDR3 contains 11 residues. The CDR3 sequence is CASRWASEQYF. The CDR3 DNA is TGTGCCAGCAGGTGGGCGTCCGAGCAGTACTTC.

The V call is TRBV14, the J call TRBJ1-4; a weak D match, TRBD1 (6 bases). The CDR3 consists of 13 residues. Per germline, CDR1 SGHDN and CDR2 FVKESK. Trimming took 4 bases from V and 6 from J, leaving 9 bases between them. The CDR3 DNA is TGTGCCAGCAGCCCCAGGACAGATGAAAAACTGTTTTTT. Translated, it gives CASSPRTDEKLFF.

V gene TRBV5-1 combines with J gene TRBJ1-1, with D perhaps matching TRBD1 (5 bases). Germline V gives CDR1 SGHRS, CDR2 YFSETQ. This CDR3 is 13 amino acids long. The V gene lost 2 bases and the J gene lost 3 bases, with 8 bases spanning the gap. The CDR3 sequence: CASSFSGDTEAFF. DNA for the CDR3: TGCGCCAGCAGCTTTTCGGGGGACACTGAAGCTTTCTTT.